This T cell receptor (beta chain) was found in a study of T cell clonality in common variable immunodeficiency. In its sample, this clone was seen a few times. Its matching antigen is unknown. Read coverage stops 3 residues before the CDR3 terminus; the germline J gene supplies the remainder. Using immunoSEQ multiplex PCR, the repertoire was profiled, and TCRdb retains in-frame clones only, with some absent. The specimen has about 30,000 clones, none found just once. For at least one year, all CVID subjects received replacement immunoglobulin. This CDR3 is built from 14 residues. Germline trimming cut 2 bases from V and 7 bases from J; bases unmatched to any gene: 5. Germline V lookup: CDR1 GTSNPN, CDR2 SVGIG (reference sequence). The study, taken as a whole, reports: Fewer TCRbeta clones were shared among CVID subjects than controls. Reportedly, TCR beta sequences from common variable immunodeficiency showed fewer deletions and N-nucleotide insertions.

The V and J genes are TRBV30 and TRBJ1-6; TRBD1 matches 7 bases. This receptor was identified in a human donor with common variable immunodeficiency. The sequenced material came from peripheral blood mononuclear cells. CDR3 bases read: TGTGCCTGGAGTAGACAGGGCACCAATTCACCC. Amino acid sequence: CAWSRQGTNSP. The CDR3 in full is CAWSRQGTNSPLHF.